This record concerns one T cell receptor (beta chain) sequence. Its antigen is not yet known. There are no base qualities to consult, and no much larger clone falls within one base. The source of the sample is a study of T cell responses to AZD1222 COVID-19 vaccine (TCRdb year 2021). The study in broad terms: A total of around 240 trial participants underwent TCR sequencing, of whom some 200 had received two doses of AZD1222 and some 25 had received two doses of the MenACWY control vaccine. Trial participants were enrolled by age into 18-55, 56-69 and 70-plus year subgroups, with approximately 150, 28 and 58 TCR-sequenced participants respectively.

The CDR3 regions of human TCRbeta chains were analyzed by immunosequencing. The authors processed their data as follows. Repertoire TCRs were matched against a reference library of SARS-CoV-2-specific TCRs generated with the MIRA antigen-specificity platform. Breadth meant the fraction of unique TCRs that were SARS-CoV-2-associated, whereas depth meant the fraction of total T cells that were SARS-CoV-2-associated. Using the MIRA data, each spike-specific TCR was mapped to the spike region that the TCR reacts to and placed in a CD4 or CD8 class. Log10-transformed breadth and depth values were compared by one-way ANOVA with Sidak's multiple comparisons tests. The immuneACCESS repertoire file appears here via TCRdb, limited to in-frame rearrangements. These files lack a portion of the clones; in checked studies, under half of the deficit traces to unresolved V genes, and the cause of the others is not known. D and trimming come from the DNA, and the V and J calls and clone size come from that table. This sample comprises over 100,000 clones, roughly 90% of them detected only once. The ten largest clones represent approximately 2.6% of the sample.

What the research found in general, with its limitations: Conclusions about previously exposed vaccinees are limited, since just 6 or 7 AZD1222 recipients were seropositive for SARS-CoV-2 at baseline. Reportedly, almost half of the unique spike-specific TCRs recognized epitopes lying outside the regions that are mutated in the B.1.351 and B.1.1.7 variants. After two AZD1222 doses, spike-specific TCR breadth and depth were significantly higher than at day 0 and than in MenACWY recipients. Because no day 14 peak-response samples were available, repertoires were characterized only after the peak T cell response. Most participants were white British and females outnumbered males, and the authors suggested that clonal diversity may have been underestimated. In the small 56-69-year group, the increase in depth fell short of significance, most likely because of low power. CD4 TCRs associated with the vaccine covered the entire spike protein, and the dominant responses were in regions 160-218 and 743-854.

The intended sense of this specimen's time point label: about 28 days (+/-7) after the second vaccine dose. AZD1222 recipients with second doses at about 4 weeks or about 12 weeks were pooled, because spike-specific TCR depth and breadth did not differ between schedules. Vaccinee samples were obtained from the UK trials COV001 and COV002, which included a single-blind randomized controlled phase 2/3 trial of AZD1222 (ChAdOx1 nCoV-19) in healthy adults. Trial participant PBMC samples were collected at day 0 and day 28 after the second dose for TCRbeta chain sequencing. This specimen consisted of peripheral blood, obtained 28 days after the second AZD1222 dose. This TCR derives from an adult who received the AZD1222 COVID-19 vaccine.

The sequence in DNA is TGTGCCAGCAGTCCCCTAGCGGGCGGCGGGGAGCTGTTTTTT. It is translated as CASSPLAGGGELFF. The sequence joins TRBV2 to TRBJ2-2; a stretch of 8 junction bases matches TRBD2. Measured from the cysteine to the phenylalanine, the CDR3 is 14 residues long. The retained sequence is limited to the CDR3, 42 bases, with the frame set at the first base. CDR1 SNHLY and CDR2 FYNNEI are derived from the germline V gene. V ends up 5 bases short and J 7 bases short, with an unmatched junction base count of 6.